The 29 T cell receptor beta chains listed next were all sequenced from one sample in a study of cytomegalovirus exposure and HLA in healthy donors. Primers for the PCR totalled 60 Vbeta and 13 Jbeta. Method: immunoSEQ multiplex PCR; TCRdb's copy keeps in-frame clones and lacks some. The sample gives more than 100,000 clones, around 83% of which show up once; 8.1% is in the top ten. The sequenced material came from PBMCs. These receptors all stem from a woman aged 45 to 65 in good health and CMV-seropositive.

This chain uses TRBV18 with TRBJ2-1; TRBD2 aligns across 10 bases. Germline lookup yields CDR1 KGHSH and CDR2 LQKENI. This CDR3 is built from 15 residues. J gave up 8 bases and V 4 bases, and 8 bases lay outside the gene matches. The CDR3 bases are TGTGCCAGCTCACTTCTAGCGGGAGTAATAGATGAGCAGTTCTTC. It yields the protein CASSLLAGVIDEQFF.

The chain links TRBV7-9 to TRBJ2-5; 9 positions agree with TRBD2. V lost 3 bases, J lost 5 bases, and 4 bases stayed unmatched. Germline V lookup: CDR1 SEHNR, CDR2 FQNEAQ (reference sequence). This CDR3 has 14 amino acids. CDR3 bases: TGTGCCAGCAGCTTTTTAGCGGGAGAGGAGACCCAGTACTTC. Protein: CASSFLAGEETQYF.

This clone was observed a handful of times. This chain links TRBV11-2 with TRBJ2-1; possible D gene TRBD1, 7 bases. The CDR3 loop spans 16 amino acids. Germline CDR1 reads SGHAT; CDR2 reads FQNNGV. The V end was cut by 1 base, the J end by 5 bases, with 15 bases between. This CDR3 reads CASSLGRGTENNEQFF. The CDR3 nucleotides read TGTGCCAGCAGCTTAGGTCGGGGGACAGAGAACAATGAGCAGTTCTTC.

This rearrangement joins TRBV27 to TRBJ1-2; no definite D call. The V and J ends lost 4 bases and 4 bases respectively, with 10 bases between them. CDR3 size: 13 residues. Germline V CDR1 and CDR2: MNHEY, SMNVEV (reference sequence). CDR3 region: CASSSPRSYGYTF. CDR3 bases: TGTGCCAGCAGTTCACCACGGAGCTATGGCTACACCTTC.

The V and J genes are TRBV28 and TRBJ2-4, with 10 bases identical to TRBD2. The CDR3 is made up of 14 amino acids. The V segment lost 3 bases and the J segment 5 bases; nucleotides outside the gene matches: 1. Per germline, CDR1 MDHEN and CDR2 SYDVKM. DNA of the CDR3: TGTGCCAGCAGTTTCCTAGCGGGGGAAAACATTCAGTACTTC. Translation: CASSFLAGENIQYF.

The chain recombines TRBV6-6 with TRBJ1-5; D not resolved. V lost 5 bases to trimming and J lost 7 bases, with 15 bases between them. Per germline, CDR1 MNHNY and CDR2 SVGAGI (reference sequence). The CDR3 runs 14 residues. CDR3 sequence (DNA): TGTGCCAGCAGTACACCTTTAAGTCCCCAGCCCCAGCATTTT. This gives the protein CASSTPLSPQPQHF.

The V call is TRBV10-3, the J call TRBJ1-4, with TRBD1 as a possible D gene (5 bases). V was trimmed by 0 bases and J by 8 bases, leaving 13 bases between them. Germline V CDR1 and CDR2: ENHRY, SYGVKD. This CDR3 has 15 residues. In DNA, the CDR3 is TGTGCCATCAGTGAGTCGGGGCAGGGTGGCGAAAAACTGTTTTTT. Its protein is CAISESGQGGEKLFF.

CDR3 DNA sequence: TGCGCCAGCAGCTCAGGACTAGCGGGAGCAGATACGCAGTATTTT. This encodes CASSSGLAGADTQYF. The chain recombines TRBV5-1 with TRBJ2-3; 13 bases fit TRBD2. The CDR3 contains 15 residues. Germline V lookup: CDR1 SGHRS, CDR2 YFSETQ. Losses at the gene ends were 3 bases for V and 4 bases for J; bases not matched to a gene: 2.

The CDR3 DNA sequence: TGTGCCAGTAGTATCGAGGCCTCCTGGGACTATGGCTACACCTTC. Its translation: CASSIEASWDYGYTF. The gene calls are TRBV19 and TRBJ1-2; D not certain. The V end was cut by 3 bases, the J end by 3 bases, with 14 bases between. The CDR3 is made up of 15 amino acids. Germline V lookup: CDR1 LNHDA, CDR2 SQIVND (reference sequence).

There are a few counts of this clone. V is TRBV2 and J is TRBJ1-1; TRBD1 matches 10 bases. Germline CDR1 is SNHLY and CDR2 is FYNNEI. There are 15 residues in the CDR3. V lost 6 bases, J lost 5 bases, and 9 bases stayed unmatched. CDR3 loop: CASRGRQGARTEAFF. CDR3 coding DNA: TGTGCCAGCAGGGGACGACAGGGGGCTAGGACTGAAGCTTTCTTT.

The chain uses TRBV23-1 and TRBJ2-3; D may be TRBD2 (6 bases). TRBV23-1 is known as an ORF, though its function is uncertain. V lost 8 bases and J lost 2, with 14 bases in between. This CDR3 spans 14 amino acids. The CDR3 sequence: CASFSGAPTDTQYF. The CDR3 nucleotides read TGCGCCAGCTTCTCGGGAGCCCCCACAGATACGCAGTATTTT.

The rearrangement links TRBV10-1 to TRBJ1-1; possible D gene TRBD1, 5 bases. The CDR3 sequence is 14 residues long. CDR1 and CDR2 (germline): WNHNN, SYGVQD (reference sequence). The germline V and J ends were trimmed by 2 bases and 1 base, with 8 bases remaining between them. CDR3 DNA sequence: TGCGCCAGCAGTGAGGGGGGGACGAACACTGAAGCTTTCTTT. Protein product: CASSEGGTNTEAFF.

CDR3 DNA: TGCGCCAGCAGCCTCCGGTTCCAAGAGACCCAGTACTTC. Translation gives CASSLRFQETQYF. The rearrangement uses TRBV4-1 and TRBJ2-5; D call uncertain. The V gene's germline CDR1 is MGHRA and CDR2 YSYEKL. The CDR3 is 13 amino acids. The germline V and J ends were trimmed by 4 bases and 1 base, with 7 bases remaining between them.

The genes are TRBV11-2 and TRBJ2-3, with a possible D match to TRBD1 (6 bases). The CDR3 has 14 residues. Germline-derived CDR1 and CDR2 are SGHAT and FQNNGV. Trimming left V 5 bases short and J 4 bases short, with 13 bases between. This CDR3 reads CASSQEQGPDTQYF. DNA for the CDR3: TGTGCCAGCAGCCAGGAACAGGGCCCAGATACGCAGTATTTT.

This clone was found once. The chain has TRBV5-1 and TRBJ1-1, with a weak D call TRBD1 (6 bases). Trimming took 5 bases from V and 1 from J, leaving 15 bases between them. This CDR3 region has 15 residues. Germline CDR1 and CDR2: SGHRS and YFSETQ. CDR3: CASSQDPGQNTEAFF. CDR3 bases: TGCGCCAGCAGTCAGGACCCGGGACAGAACACTGAAGCTTTCTTT.

This rearrangement joins TRBV30 to TRBJ2-3; D is unresolved. Germline V gene sequence: CDR1 GTSNPN, CDR2 SVGIG (reference sequence). V gave up 8 bases and J gave up 2 bases, with 8 bases separating them. The CDR3 is 11 amino acids. In nucleotides, the CDR3 is TGTGCCCAGGATGCCACAGATACGCAGTATTTT. Translation: CAQDATDTQYF.

This rearrangement joins TRBV5-5 to TRBJ1-2; 9 nucleotides align to TRBD1. Germline V gene sequence: CDR1 SGHKS, CDR2 YYEKEE (reference sequence). V gave up 2 bases and J gave up 5 bases; unmatched junction bases: 4. The CDR3 length is 14 residues. The CDR3, as DNA: TGTGCCAGCAGCTTTCCGGGACAGGGATATGGCTACACCTTC. Translated: CASSFPGQGYGYTF.

CDR3 sequence (DNA): TGCGCCAGCAGCCCGACGGGGGGCCGGGGCTACACCTTC. The encoded protein is CASSPTGGRGYTF. This rearrangement joins TRBV5-1 to TRBJ1-2; D is possibly TRBD1 (6 bases). V was clipped by 4 bases and J by 8 bases, with 15 bases between them. Germline V gene sequence: CDR1 SGHRS, CDR2 YFSETQ. CDR3 size: 13 residues.

This clone occurred once. The CDR3 spells CAWSVIWGQKTFNYGYTF. CDR3 bases: TGTGCCTGGAGTGTAATTTGGGGACAGAAAACCTTTAACTATGGCTACACCTTC. The V call is TRBV30, the J call TRBJ1-2; TRBD1 matches 7 bases. This CDR3 has 18 amino acids. The germline CDR1 and CDR2 sequences are GTSNPN and SVGIG (reference sequence). V shed 0 bases, J shed 1 base, and the junction held 14 bases outside the gene matches.

The rearrangement uses TRBV28 and TRBJ2-7; D remains ambiguous. This CDR3 is built from 11 residues. V lost 8 bases, J lost 4 bases, and 9 bases lay in between. Germline V CDR1 and CDR2: MDHEN, SYDVKM. The CDR3 DNA sequence: TGTGCCAGCCGTACACCGTACGAGCAGTACTTC. It yields the protein CASRTPYEQYF.

This clone was found a few times. The chain joins TRBV2 to TRBJ1-1; TRBD1 is a possible D gene (6 bases). CDR1 and CDR2 (germline): SNHLY, FYNNEI. The CDR3 consists of 11 residues. Trimming removed 3 bases from V and 11 bases from J, with 10 bases in between. The CDR3 reads CASSEGGHAFF. CDR3 in DNA: TGTGCCAGCAGTGAGGGGGGGCACGCTTTCTTT.

The chain recombines TRBV28 with TRBJ2-5, with 8 positions matching TRBD2. The V segment lost 9 bases and the J segment 2 bases; nucleotides outside the gene matches: 8. From germline, CDR1 is MDHEN and CDR2 SYDVKM. The CDR3 consists of 14 residues. The DNA of the CDR3 is TGTGCCAGTTCGCCGGGGGGGGATCAAGAGACCCAGTACTTC. Protein: CASSPGGDQETQYF.

The sample holds a few counts of this clone. The chain couples TRBV11-2 to TRBJ1-2; D is unclear. The CDR3 is made up of 15 amino acids. Trimming removed 3 bases at V and 8 bases at J, with 19 bases between. CDR1 and CDR2 (germline): SGHAT, FQNNGV. Written as DNA, the CDR3 is TGTGCCAGCAGCTTCGACCTTTACCAACTATGGGGCTACACCTTC. As protein: CASSFDLYQLWGYTF.

This chain uses TRBV7-2 with TRBJ1-2; D uncertain. Trimming shortened V by 0 bases and J by 1 base, and 9 bases separated the two germline ends. Germline CDR1 reads SGHTA; CDR2 reads FQGNSA. The CDR3 loop spans 15 amino acids. The CDR3 DNA is TGTGCCAGCAGCTTAGCGGCCGGGAGTAACTATGGCTACACCTTC. It is translated as CASSLAAGSNYGYTF.

This chain links TRBV28 with TRBJ2-1; 13 positions agree with TRBD2. V trimming: 6 bases; J trimming: 3 bases; junction bases outside the gene matches: 5. The CDR3 is 16 residues long. Per germline, CDR1 MDHEN and CDR2 SYDVKM. The CDR3 sequence is CASSGLAGVIYNEQFF. CDR3 nucleotide sequence: TGTGCCAGCAGCGGACTAGCGGGAGTCATCTACAATGAGCAGTTCTTC. Using reference TRBV28 and TRBJ2-1 for the parts outside the CDR3, the full variable domain is DVKVTQSSRYLVKRTGEKVFLECVQDMDHENMFWYRQDPGLGLRLIYFSYDVKMKEKGDIPEGYSVSREKKERFSLILESASTNQTSMYLCASSGLAGVIYNEQFFGPGTRLTVL.

The CDR3 loop reads CASSLTGLSEQYF. CDR3 bases: TGCGCCAGCAGCTTGACAGGTCTCAGCGAGCAGTACTTC. The chain carries TRBV5-1 and TRBJ2-7; possibly TRBD1 for D (5 bases). Per germline, CDR1 SGHRS and CDR2 YFSETQ. The V end was cut by 1 base, the J end by 6 bases, with 11 bases between. The CDR3 has 13 residues.

This rearrangement joins TRBV6-6 to TRBJ2-7, with 10 bases lining up with TRBD2. CDR1 and CDR2 from the germline V gene are MNHNY and SVGAGI (reference sequence). The CDR3 is 16 amino acids. V was pared by 4 bases and J by 3 bases, with 9 bases of the junction left unmatched. CDR3 bases: TGTGCCAGCAGTTCCTTCTCGCTAGCGGGAGACTACGAGCAGTACTTC. Its protein product is CASSSFSLAGDYEQYF.

The V call is TRBV7-8, the J call TRBJ2-3; 13 positions agree with TRBD2. Germline V gene data show CDR1 as SGHVS and CDR2 as FQNEAQ. The CDR3 is 18 amino acids. The V segment lost 5 bases and the J segment 2 bases; nucleotides outside the gene matches: 10. The CDR3 is CASSPRTSGRTPTDTQYF. The CDR3 nucleotides read TGTGCCAGCAGCCCTAGGACTAGCGGGAGAACCCCCACAGATACGCAGTATTTT. Full variable domain (remainder filled in from reference TRBV7-8 and TRBJ2-3): GAGVSQSPRYKVAKRGQDVALRCDPISGHVSLFWYQQALGQGPEFLTYFQNEAQLDKSGLPSDRFFAERPEGSVSTLKIQRTQQEDSAVYLCASSPRTSGRTPTDTQYFGPGTRLTVL.

The chain combines TRBV5-4 with TRBJ1-2; D not resolved. Trimming removed 6 bases from V and 4 bases from J, with 28 bases in between. The CDR3 loop spans 18 amino acids. Germline CDR1 reads SGHNT; CDR2 reads YYREEE (reference sequence). CDR3 nucleotide sequence: TGTGCCAGCACCCTCCTGCGGGCCTATTACACTAGTAGCTATGGCTACACCTTC. Translation: CASTLLRAYYTSSYGYTF. Drawing the rest from reference TRBV5-4 and TRBJ1-2, the complete variable domain is ETGVTQSPTHLIKTRGQQVTLRCSSQSGHNTVSWYQQALGQGPQFIFQYYREEENGRGNFPPRFSGLQFPNYSSELNVNALELDDSALYLCASTLLRAYYTSSYGYTFGSGTRLTVV.